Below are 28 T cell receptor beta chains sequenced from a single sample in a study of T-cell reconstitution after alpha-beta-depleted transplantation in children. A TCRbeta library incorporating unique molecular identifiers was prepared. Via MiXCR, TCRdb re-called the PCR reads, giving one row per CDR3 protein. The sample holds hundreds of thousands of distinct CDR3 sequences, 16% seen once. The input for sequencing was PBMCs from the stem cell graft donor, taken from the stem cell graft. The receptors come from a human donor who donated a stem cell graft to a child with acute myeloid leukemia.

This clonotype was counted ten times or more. This CDR3 reads CSASATTGGNQPQHF. DNA of the CDR3: TGCAGTGCTAGTGCAACGACAGGGGGCAATCAGCCCCAGCATTTT. The chain couples TRBV20-1 to TRBJ1-5, with 8 bases fitting TRBD1. In germline, CDR1 is DFQATT, CDR2 SNEGSKA (reference sequence). V was pared by 3 bases and J by 2 bases, with 6 bases of the junction left unmatched. CDR3 length: 15 residues.

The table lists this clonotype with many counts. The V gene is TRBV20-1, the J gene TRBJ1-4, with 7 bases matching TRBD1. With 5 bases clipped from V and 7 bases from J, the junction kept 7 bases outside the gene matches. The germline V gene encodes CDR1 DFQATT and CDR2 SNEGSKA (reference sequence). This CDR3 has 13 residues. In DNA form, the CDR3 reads TGCAGTGCTCCCGCTCAGGGGGGTGAAAAACTGTTTTTT. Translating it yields CSAPAQGGEKLFF.

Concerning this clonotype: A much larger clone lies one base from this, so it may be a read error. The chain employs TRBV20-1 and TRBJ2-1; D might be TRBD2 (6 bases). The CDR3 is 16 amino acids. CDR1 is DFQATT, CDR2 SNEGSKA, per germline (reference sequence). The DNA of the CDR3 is TGCTGTGCTGGTTCTAATGCGGGGAAGACATACAATGAGCAGTTCTTC. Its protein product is CCAGSNAGKTYNEQFF.

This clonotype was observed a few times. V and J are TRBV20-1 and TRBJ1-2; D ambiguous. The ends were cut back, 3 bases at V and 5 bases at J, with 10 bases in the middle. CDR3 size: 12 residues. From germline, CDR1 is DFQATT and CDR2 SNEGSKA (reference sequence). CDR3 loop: CSARFGRYGYTF. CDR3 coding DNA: TGCAGTGCTAGGTTTGGGAGATATGGCTACACCTTC.

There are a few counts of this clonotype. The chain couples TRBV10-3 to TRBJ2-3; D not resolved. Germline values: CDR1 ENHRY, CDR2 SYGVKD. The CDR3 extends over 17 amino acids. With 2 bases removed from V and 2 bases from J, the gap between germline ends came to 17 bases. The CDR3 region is CAISEAVPSFFTDTQYF. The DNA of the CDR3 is TGTGCCATCAGTGAGGCAGTCCCTTCCTTTTTCACAGATACGCAGTATTTT.

The CDR3 loop reads CASSLRGDRANYGYTF. CDR3 nucleotides: TGTGCCAGCAGTTTAAGGGGCGATCGAGCTAACTATGGCTACACCTTC. The genes are TRBV28 and TRBJ1-2, with D possibly being TRBD1 (5 bases). This CDR3 region has 16 residues. Germline V gives CDR1 MDHEN, CDR2 SYDVKM. V was shortened by 2 bases and J by 0 bases, with 13 bases between the two germline ends.

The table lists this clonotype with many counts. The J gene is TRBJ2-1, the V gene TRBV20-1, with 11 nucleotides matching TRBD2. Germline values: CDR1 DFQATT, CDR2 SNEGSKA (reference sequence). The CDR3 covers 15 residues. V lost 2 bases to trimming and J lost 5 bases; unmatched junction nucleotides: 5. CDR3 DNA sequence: TGCAGTGCTAGATCCCCTAGCGGGGGGAACAATGAGCAGTTCTTC. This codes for CSARSPSGGNNEQFF.

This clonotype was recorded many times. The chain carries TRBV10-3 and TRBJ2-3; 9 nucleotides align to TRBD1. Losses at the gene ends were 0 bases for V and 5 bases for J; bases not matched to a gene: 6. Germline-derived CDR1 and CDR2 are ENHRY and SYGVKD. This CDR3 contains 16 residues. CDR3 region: CAISESFTGGGDTQYF. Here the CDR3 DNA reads TGTGCCATCAGTGAGTCGTTTACAGGGGGCGGAGATACGCAGTATTTT.

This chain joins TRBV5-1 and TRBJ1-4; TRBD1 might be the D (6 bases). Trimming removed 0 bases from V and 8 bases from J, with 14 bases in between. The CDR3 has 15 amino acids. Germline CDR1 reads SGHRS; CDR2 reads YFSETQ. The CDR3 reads CASSLGGPGAEKLFF. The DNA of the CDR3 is TGCGCCAGCAGCTTGGGTGGCCCGGGGGCGGAAAAACTGTTTTTT.

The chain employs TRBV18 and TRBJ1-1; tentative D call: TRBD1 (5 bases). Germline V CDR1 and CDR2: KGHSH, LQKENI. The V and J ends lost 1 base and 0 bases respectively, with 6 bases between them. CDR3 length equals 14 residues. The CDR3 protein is CASSPRQLNTEAFF. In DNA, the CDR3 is TGTGCCAGCTCACCACGACAGCTGAACACTGAAGCTTTCTTT.

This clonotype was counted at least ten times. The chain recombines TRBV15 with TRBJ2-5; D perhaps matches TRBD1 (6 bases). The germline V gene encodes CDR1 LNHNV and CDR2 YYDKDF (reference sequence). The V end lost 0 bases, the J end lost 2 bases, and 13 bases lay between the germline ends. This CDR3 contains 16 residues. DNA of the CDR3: TGTGCCACCAGCAGAGAGGCTTCGACAGGACAAGAGACCCAGTACTTC. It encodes CATSREASTGQETQYF.

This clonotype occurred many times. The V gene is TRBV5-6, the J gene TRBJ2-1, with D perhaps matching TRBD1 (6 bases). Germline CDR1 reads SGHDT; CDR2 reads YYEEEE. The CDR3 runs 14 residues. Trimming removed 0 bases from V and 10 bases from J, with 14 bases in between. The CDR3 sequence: CASSLGLGAKEQFF. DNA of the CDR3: TGTGCCAGCAGCTTGGGACTGGGGGCCAAGGAGCAGTTCTTC. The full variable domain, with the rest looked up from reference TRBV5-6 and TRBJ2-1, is DAGVTQSPTHLIKTRGQQVTLRCSPKSGHDTVSWYQQALGQGPQFIFQYYEEEERQRGNFPDRFSGHQFPNYSSELNVNALLLGDSALYLCASSLGLGAKEQFFGPGTRLTVL.

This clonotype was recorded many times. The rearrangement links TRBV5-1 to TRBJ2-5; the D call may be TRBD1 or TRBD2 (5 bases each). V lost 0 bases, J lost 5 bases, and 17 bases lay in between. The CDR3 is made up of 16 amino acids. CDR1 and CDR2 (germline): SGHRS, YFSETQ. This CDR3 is CASSLGDGNVGETQYF. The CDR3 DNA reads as TGCGCCAGCAGCTTGGGGGACGGGAACGTGGGGGAGACCCAGTACTTC.

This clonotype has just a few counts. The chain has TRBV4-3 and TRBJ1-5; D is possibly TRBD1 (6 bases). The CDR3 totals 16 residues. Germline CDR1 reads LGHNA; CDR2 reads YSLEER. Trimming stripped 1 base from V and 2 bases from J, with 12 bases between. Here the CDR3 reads CASSQGMGTRNQPQHF. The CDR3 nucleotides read TGCGCCAGCAGCCAAGGTATGGGGACACGCAATCAGCCCCAGCATTTT.

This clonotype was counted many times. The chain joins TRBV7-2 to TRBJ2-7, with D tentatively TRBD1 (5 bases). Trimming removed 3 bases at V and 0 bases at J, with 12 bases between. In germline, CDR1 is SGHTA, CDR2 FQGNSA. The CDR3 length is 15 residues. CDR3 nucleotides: TGTGCCAGCAGCTTGGCAGGGCCTAGCTCCTACGAGCAGTACTTC. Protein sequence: CASSLAGPSSYEQYF.

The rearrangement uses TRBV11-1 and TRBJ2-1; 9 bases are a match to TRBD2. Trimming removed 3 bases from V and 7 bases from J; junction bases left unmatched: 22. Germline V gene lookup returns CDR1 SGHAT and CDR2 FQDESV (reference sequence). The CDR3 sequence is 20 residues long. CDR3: CASSFSGITAGGPTANEQFF. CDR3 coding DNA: TGTGCCAGCAGCTTTAGTGGCATTACAGCGGGGGGCCCTACGGCGAATGAGCAGTTCTTC. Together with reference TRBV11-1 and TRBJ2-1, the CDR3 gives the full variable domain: EAEVAQSPRYKITEKSQAVAFWCDPISGHATLYWYRQILGQGPELLVQFQDESVVDDSQLPKDRFSAERLKGVDSTLKIQPAELGDSAMYLCASSFSGITAGGPTANEQFFGPGTRLTVL.

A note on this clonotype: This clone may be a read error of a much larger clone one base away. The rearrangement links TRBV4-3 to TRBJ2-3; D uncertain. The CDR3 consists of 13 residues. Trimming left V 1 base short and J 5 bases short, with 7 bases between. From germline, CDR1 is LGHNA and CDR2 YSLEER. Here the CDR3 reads CASSQAQKDTQYF. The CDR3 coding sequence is TGCGCCAGCAGCCAAGCTCAGAAAGATACGCAGTATTTT.

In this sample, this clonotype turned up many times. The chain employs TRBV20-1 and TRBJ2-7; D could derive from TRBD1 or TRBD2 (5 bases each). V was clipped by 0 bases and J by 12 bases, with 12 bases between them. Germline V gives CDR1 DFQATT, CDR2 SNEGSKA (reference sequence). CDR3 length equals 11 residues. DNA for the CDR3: TGCAGTGCTAGAGATCCCACGGGGCCGTACGTC. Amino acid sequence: CSARDPTGPYV.

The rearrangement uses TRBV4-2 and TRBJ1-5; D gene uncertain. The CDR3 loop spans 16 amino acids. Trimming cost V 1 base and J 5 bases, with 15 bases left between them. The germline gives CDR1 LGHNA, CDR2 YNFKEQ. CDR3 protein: CASSQGQYTGDQPQHF. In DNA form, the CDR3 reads TGTGCCAGCAGCCAAGGCCAATATACCGGGGATCAGCCCCAGCATTTT.

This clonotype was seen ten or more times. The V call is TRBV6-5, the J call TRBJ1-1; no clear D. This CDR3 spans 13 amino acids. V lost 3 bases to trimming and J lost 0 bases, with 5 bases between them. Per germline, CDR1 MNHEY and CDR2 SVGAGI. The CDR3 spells CASSYEMNTEAFF. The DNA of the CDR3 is TGTGCCAGCAGTTATGAGATGAACACTGAAGCTTTCTTT.

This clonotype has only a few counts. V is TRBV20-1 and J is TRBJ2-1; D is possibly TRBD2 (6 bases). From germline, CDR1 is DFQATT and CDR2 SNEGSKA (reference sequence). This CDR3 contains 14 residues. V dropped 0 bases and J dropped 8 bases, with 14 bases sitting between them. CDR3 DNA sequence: TGCAGTGCTAGAGATAACCGGGGGAAGTATGAGCAGTTCTTC. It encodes CSARDNRGKYEQFF.

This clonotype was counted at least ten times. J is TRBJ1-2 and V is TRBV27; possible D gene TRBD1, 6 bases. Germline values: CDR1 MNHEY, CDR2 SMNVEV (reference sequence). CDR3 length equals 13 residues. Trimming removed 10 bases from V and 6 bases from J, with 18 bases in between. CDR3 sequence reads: CATRDTALHGYTF. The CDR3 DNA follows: TGTGCCACCCGGGACACCGCCCTCCATGGCTACACCTTC.

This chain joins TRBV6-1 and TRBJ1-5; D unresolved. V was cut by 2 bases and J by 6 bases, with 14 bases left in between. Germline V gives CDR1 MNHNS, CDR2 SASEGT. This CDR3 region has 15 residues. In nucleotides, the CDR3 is TGTGCCAGCAGTGAATATGTGGGGTCGGGTCAGCCCCAGCATTTT. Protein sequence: CASSEYVGSGQPQHF.

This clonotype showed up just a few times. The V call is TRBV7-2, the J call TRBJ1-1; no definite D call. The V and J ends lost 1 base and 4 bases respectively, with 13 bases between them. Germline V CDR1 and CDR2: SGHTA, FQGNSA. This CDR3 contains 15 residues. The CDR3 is CASSLEAGQITEAFF. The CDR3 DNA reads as TGTGCCAGCAGCTTAGAGGCAGGTCAGATCACTGAAGCTTTCTTT.

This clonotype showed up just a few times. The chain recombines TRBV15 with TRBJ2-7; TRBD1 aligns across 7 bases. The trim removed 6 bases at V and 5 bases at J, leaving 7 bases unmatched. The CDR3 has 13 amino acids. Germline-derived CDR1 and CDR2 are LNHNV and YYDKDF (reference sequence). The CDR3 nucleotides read TGTGCCACCAGTACAGGGGAGATACACGAGCAGTACTTC. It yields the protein CATSTGEIHEQYF.

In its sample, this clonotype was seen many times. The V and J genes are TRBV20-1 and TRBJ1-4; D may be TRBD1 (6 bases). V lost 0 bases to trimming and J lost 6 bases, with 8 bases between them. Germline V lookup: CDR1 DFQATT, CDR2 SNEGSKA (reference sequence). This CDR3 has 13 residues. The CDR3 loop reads CSAREGADEKLFF. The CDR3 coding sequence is TGCAGTGCTAGAGAGGGGGCGGATGAAAAACTGTTTTTT.

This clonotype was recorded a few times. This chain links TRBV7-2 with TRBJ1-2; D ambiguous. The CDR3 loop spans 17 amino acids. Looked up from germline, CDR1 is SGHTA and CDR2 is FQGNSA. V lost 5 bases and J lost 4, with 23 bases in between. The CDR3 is CASSQRGGLRSSYGYTF. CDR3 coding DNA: TGTGCCAGCAGCCAGCGGGGAGGGCTTCGTTCATCCTATGGCTACACCTTC.

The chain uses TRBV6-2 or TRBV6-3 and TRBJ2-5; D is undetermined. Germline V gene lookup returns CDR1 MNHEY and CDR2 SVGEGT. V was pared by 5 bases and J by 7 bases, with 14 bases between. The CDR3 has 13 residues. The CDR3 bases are TGTGCCAGCAGTCCGACGCGGATTGGGACCCAGTACTTC. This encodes CASSPTRIGTQYF.